The clone carrying this T cell receptor (beta chain) was counted a few times. Its antigen is as yet unknown. This specimen belongs to a study of identical twins. General study findings and limits: Out-of-frame beta chain sequences displayed weaker excess sharing between twins. Carriage of fewer insertions was seen in abundant cord blood beta clonotypes, whereas memory repertoires showed none. Models predicted less out-of-frame TCR alpha sharing in monozygotic twins than was found.

Trimming stripped 5 bases from V and 2 bases from J, with 13 bases between. The germline V gene encodes CDR1 SEHNR and CDR2 FQNEAQ (reference sequence). The CDR3 runs to 14 residues. A universal primer site came from template switching; cDNA carried unique molecular identifiers. TCRdb called the 5' RACE reads again in MiXCR, with one record for every CDR3 protein. Of around 510,000 distinct CDR3 sequences in the sample, roughly an eighth are singletons; the top ten hold more than 0.8%. A further study also used this sample, focusing on yellow fever vaccine responses in identical twins.

V gene TRBV7-9 combines with J gene TRBJ2-7, with D unclear. This receptor was obtained from a woman aged 18-35 years in good health. The specimen was CD4+ T cells sorted from blood. CDR3 amino acids: CASSRTQAPYEQYF. The CDR3 coding sequence is TGTGCCAGCAGCCGGACCCAAGCCCCCTACGAGCAGTACTTC. Variable domain in full (rest from reference TRBV7-9 and TRBJ2-7): DTGVSQNPRHKITKRGQNVTFRCDPISEHNRLYWYRQTLGQGPEFLTYFQNEAQLEKSRLLSDRFSAERPKGSFSTLEIQRTEQGDSAMYLCASSRTQAPYEQYFGPGTRLTVT.